The next 3 T cell receptor beta chains were all read from a single sample in a study of molecular identifiers for immune sequencing clone quantification. One entry per CDR3 protein results from TCRdb running MiXCR on the PCR reads. The sample includes approximately 60,000 distinct CDR3 sequences, roughly a fifth seen only once; the top ten take approximately 1.5%. The sample was naive CD8+ T cells from blood, with Jurkat cell RNA spiked in. The subset: FACS-sorted CD8+CD4-CCR7+CD45RA+ naive T cells. Source of these receptors: a human donor in good health. Some libraries in this study had Jurkat cell RNA spiked in.

Ten or more counts support this clonotype. The rearrangement uses TRBV7-9 and TRBJ2-3; D unclear. Germline V lookup: CDR1 SEHNR, CDR2 FQNEAQ (reference sequence). V dropped 1 base and J dropped 5 bases, with 7 bases sitting between them. The CDR3 length is 13 residues. CDR3 nucleotides: TGTGCCAGCAGCTTAGGACTGCTAGATACGCAGTATTTT. It translates to CASSLGLLDTQYF.

This clonotype was seen ten or more times. The rearrangement links TRBV20-1 to TRBJ2-3, with 9 bases fitting TRBD2. The CDR3 loop spans 16 amino acids. Trimming at V came to 8 bases and at J to 4 bases, leaving 16 bases not matched to a gene. The germline V gene encodes CDR1 DFQATT and CDR2 SNEGSKA (reference sequence). CDR3 sequence: CSPRSLLAGLADTQYF. The CDR3, as DNA: TGCAGTCCTCGGTCTCTACTAGCGGGCTTAGCAGATACGCAGTATTTT.

This clonotype was seen ten or more times. The chain is built from TRBV15 and TRBJ1-3; D remains unclear. This CDR3 contains 14 residues. Trimming left V 2 bases short and J 6 bases short, with 11 bases between. CDR1 and CDR2 from the germline V gene are LNHNV and YYDKDF (reference sequence). The CDR3 protein is CATSRPEPSNTIYF. The CDR3, as DNA: TGTGCCACCAGCAGACCGGAGCCATCAAACACCATATATTTT.